This TCR beta chain appears in the sequencing data of a study of cytomegalovirus exposure and HLA in healthy donors. Study results and caveats: When a later analysis was performed, an Asian-associated ancestry cluster reportedly had fewer N-insertions than the approximately 680-donor mean. With high specificity and sensitivity, the classifier reportedly diagnosed cytomegalovirus status.

Remarks on this clone: The antigen is undetermined.

The germline V gene has CDR1 KGHSH and CDR2 LQKENI. The CDR3 extends over 17 amino acids. Trimming took 2 bases from V and 0 from J, leaving 13 bases between them. The primer mix had 60 Vbeta and 13 Jbeta primers. TCRdb's table, derived via immunoSEQ multiplex PCR, lists solely in-frame clones and lacks some. The data contain about 130,000 clones, 80% of them singletons. This chain links TRBV18 with TRBJ2-2; D not resolved. Sequencing was done on a sample of PBMCs. The receptor was isolated from a man aged 25-45 years in good health and CMV-seronegative. CDR3 DNA: TGTGCCAGCTCACCATACGCGCTTTCCGCGAACACCGGGGAGCTGTTTTTT. This translates into CASSPYALSANTGELFF.